Below, 16 T cell receptor beta chains from the same sample are listed, as sequenced in a study of shared clonotypes between healthy human individuals. Repertoires were generated with immunoSEQ multiplex PCR, while TCRdb's copy carries only in-frame clones and drops some. Altogether some 1.5 million clones are present, about 98% being singletons, with the ten largest covering approximately 0.45%. Sequences were obtained from naive CD4+ T cells sorted from blood. Subset: CD45RA+ positively selected. Every receptor here comes from a man aged 30-40 years in good health.

J is TRBJ1-5 and V is TRBV10-3; 9 bases line up with TRBD1. Unmatched junction bases numbered 6, after V lost 6 bases and J lost 6 bases. Per germline, CDR1 ENHRY and CDR2 SYGVKD. The CDR3 totals 14 residues. CDR3 DNA: TGTGCCATCAGGGGACAGGGTGGCGGTCAGCCCCAGCATTTT. It encodes CAIRGQGGGQPQHF.

CDR3 amino acids: CASSPGGGALGSTDTQYF. CDR3 DNA sequence: TGTGCCAGCAGCCCGGGAGGAGGGGCGCTAGGTAGCACAGATACGCAGTATTTT. The V and J genes are TRBV7-6 and TRBJ2-3; 7 bases agree with TRBD2. The CDR3 spans 18 residues. Germline loops: CDR1 SGHVS, CDR2 FNYEAQ. V shed 5 bases and J 0 bases; nucleotides not matched to a gene: 14.

The chain links TRBV25-1 to TRBJ2-7, with 10 bases matching TRBD1. The germline CDR1 and CDR2 sequences are MGHDK and SYGVNS. V trimming: 5 bases; J trimming: 6 bases; junction bases outside the gene matches: 10. The CDR3 spans 15 residues. In nucleotides, the CDR3 is TGTGCCAGCAGTCCATGGGACAGGGGATCTGGCGAGCAGTACTTC. Its protein is CASSPWDRGSGEQYF.

V is TRBV5-1 and J is TRBJ2-1; possible D gene TRBD1, 5 bases. Trimming shortened V by 0 bases and J by 5 bases, and 12 bases separated the two germline ends. Germline values: CDR1 SGHRS, CDR2 YFSETQ. CDR3 length: 15 amino acids. DNA of the CDR3: TGCGCCAGCAGCTTGGTGACAGCCACTAACAATGAGCAGTTCTTC. It translates to CASSLVTATNNEQFF.

The rearrangement joins TRBV11-3 to TRBJ2-1; the D call may be TRBD1 or TRBD2 (5 bases each). The ends were cut back, 4 bases at V and 3 bases at J, with 13 bases in the middle. CDR1 is SGHNT, CDR2 YENEEA, per germline. This CDR3 comprises 15 residues. This CDR3 reads CASSSSRGLYNEQFF. The CDR3 DNA follows: TGTGCCAGCAGCTCTAGCCGGGGCCTCTACAATGAGCAGTTCTTC.

The V gene is TRBV28, the J gene TRBJ2-7, with 9 bases lining up with TRBD1. Germline assignment: CDR1 MDHEN and CDR2 SYDVKM. The ends lost 6 bases at V and 2 bases at J; junction bases unmatched: 8. This CDR3 spans 15 amino acids. The CDR3 loop is CASRDWTGETYEQYF. CDR3 nucleotide sequence: TGTGCCAGCAGGGACTGGACAGGGGAAACCTACGAGCAGTACTTC.

This chain uses TRBV28 with TRBJ2-5; D call uncertain. Looked up from germline, CDR1 is MDHEN and CDR2 is SYDVKM. V gave up 3 bases and J gave up 2 bases, with 13 bases separating them. This CDR3 is 15 amino acids long. CDR3 DNA sequence: TGTGCCAGCAGTTTGAATGAGGCGATACAAGAGACCCAGTACTTC. Translated: CASSLNEAIQETQYF.

The genes are TRBV18 and TRBJ1-2, with 8 bases matching TRBD1. Germline values: CDR1 KGHSH, CDR2 LQKENI. J gave up 4 bases and V 3 bases, and 10 bases lay outside the gene matches. The CDR3 sequence is 16 residues long. CDR3 DNA: TGTGCCAGCTCACCTAGCCCAGGACAGGGTTCCTATGGCTACACCTTC. Protein product: CASSPSPGQGSYGYTF.

The chain carries TRBV14 and TRBJ2-1; 12 nucleotides match TRBD2. Germline trimming cut 1 base from V and 9 bases from J; bases unmatched to any gene: 4. CDR1 is SGHDN, CDR2 FVKESK, per germline. The CDR3 is 15 residues long. CDR3 in DNA: TGTGCCAGCAGCCAAGCTAGCGGGAGGGCCGGTGAGCAGTTCTTC. It codes for CASSQASGRAGEQFF.

The V gene is TRBV28, the J gene TRBJ1-3; 10 bases fit TRBD1. V shed 2 bases and J 4 bases; nucleotides not matched to a gene: 5. The CDR3 is 16 amino acids. Germline V lookup: CDR1 MDHEN, CDR2 SYDVKM. The CDR3, as DNA: TGTGCCAGCAGTTTACTTGACAGGGGGCCGGGAAACACCATATATTTT. Translation: CASSLLDRGPGNTIYF.

This chain uses TRBV4-3 with TRBJ2-7; 8 nucleotides agree with TRBD2. Germline V CDR1 and CDR2: LGHNA, YSLEER. V shed 4 bases and J 2 bases; nucleotides not matched to a gene: 7. This CDR3 contains 15 residues. The CDR3: CASSRAAGVPYEQYF. CDR3 sequence (DNA): TGCGCCAGCAGCCGGGCAGCGGGAGTCCCCTACGAGCAGTACTTC.

The chain couples TRBV7-6 to TRBJ2-3; no reliable D call. The CDR3 covers 13 residues. The V end lost 0 bases, the J end lost 4 bases, and 5 bases lay between the germline ends. The germline V gene encodes CDR1 SGHVS and CDR2 FNYEAQ. CDR3 DNA: TGTGCCAGCAGCTTAGCTTTCCCAGATACGCAGTATTTT. It encodes CASSLAFPDTQYF.

Turning to this clone: This sample includes further DNA sequences coding for the same CDR3. The rearrangement uses TRBV29-1 and TRBJ2-5, with a possible D match to TRBD2 (5 bases). Between the trimmed V and J ends, which lost 4 bases and 3 bases, there was a span of 9 bases. In germline, CDR1 is SQVTM, CDR2 ANQGSEA. The CDR3 contains 12 residues. CDR3 bases: TGCAGCGTTGTCCGAGCGGAAGAGACCCAGTACTTC. This codes for CSVVRAEETQYF.

This clone is a singleton in its sample. Other DNA variants within this sample encode the same CDR3. V usage is TRBV7-9 and J usage is TRBJ2-7, with D hard to call. The CDR3 is made up of 14 amino acids. Trimming stripped 3 bases from V and 1 base from J, with 10 bases between. Per germline, CDR1 SEHNR and CDR2 FQNEAQ (reference sequence). DNA of the CDR3: TGTGCCAGCAGCTTGGGTGTGGGGTCCTACGAGCAGTACTTC. Residues: CASSLGVGSYEQYF.

The chain is built from TRBV10-3 and TRBJ2-3; 8 bases are shared with TRBD1. Trimming at V came to 6 bases and at J to 2 bases, leaving 1 base not matched to a gene. The germline gives CDR1 ENHRY, CDR2 SYGVKD. CDR3 size: 13 residues. The CDR3 DNA reads TGTGCCATCAGGGACAGGGTCACAGATACGCAGTATTTT. Its translation: CAIRDRVTDTQYF.

The chain combines TRBV18 with TRBJ2-7, with 11 nucleotides matching TRBD1. Germline loops: CDR1 KGHSH, CDR2 LQKENI. After removal of 0 bases from V and 4 bases from J, the junction contained 11 bases not matched to a gene. This CDR3 comprises 18 residues. In nucleotides, the CDR3 is TGTGCCAGCTCACCACCGTCCGGGACAGGGGGTATGGGTTACGAGCAGTACTTC. As protein: CASSPPSGTGGMGYEQYF.